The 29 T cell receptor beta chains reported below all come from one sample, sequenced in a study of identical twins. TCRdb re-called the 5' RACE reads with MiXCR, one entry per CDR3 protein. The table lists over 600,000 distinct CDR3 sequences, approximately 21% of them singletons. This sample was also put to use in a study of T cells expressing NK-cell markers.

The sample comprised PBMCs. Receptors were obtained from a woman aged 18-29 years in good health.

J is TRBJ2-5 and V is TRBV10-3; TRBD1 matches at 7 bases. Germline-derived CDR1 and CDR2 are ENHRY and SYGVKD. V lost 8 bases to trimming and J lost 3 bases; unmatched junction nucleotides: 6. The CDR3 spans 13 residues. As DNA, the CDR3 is TGTGCCATCGGAACAGGGGCGAAAGAGACCCAGTACTTC. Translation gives CAIGTGAKETQYF.

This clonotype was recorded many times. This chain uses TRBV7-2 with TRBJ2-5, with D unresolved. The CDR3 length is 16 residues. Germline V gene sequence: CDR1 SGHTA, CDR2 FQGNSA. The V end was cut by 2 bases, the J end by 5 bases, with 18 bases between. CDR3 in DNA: TGTGCCAGCAGCTTAAACCACGGCCTTACTTCGGAGACCCAGTACTTC. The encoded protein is CASSLNHGLTSETQYF.

The CDR3 DNA is TGTGCCAGCAGCTTTCCGTACCGGGGATACGAGCAGTACTTC. It translates to CASSFPYRGYEQYF. The chain combines TRBV5-8 with TRBJ2-7; TRBD2 is a possible D gene (5 bases). Germline-derived CDR1 and CDR2 are SGHTS and YDEGEE. V shed 2 bases and J shed 4 bases, with 13 bases lying between them. This CDR3 is built from 14 residues.

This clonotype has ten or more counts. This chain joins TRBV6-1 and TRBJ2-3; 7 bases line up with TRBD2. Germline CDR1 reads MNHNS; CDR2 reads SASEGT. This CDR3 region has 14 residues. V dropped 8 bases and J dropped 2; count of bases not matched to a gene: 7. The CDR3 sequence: CASGRDLNTDTQYF. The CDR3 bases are TGTGCCAGCGGGAGGGACCTAAACACAGATACGCAGTATTTT.

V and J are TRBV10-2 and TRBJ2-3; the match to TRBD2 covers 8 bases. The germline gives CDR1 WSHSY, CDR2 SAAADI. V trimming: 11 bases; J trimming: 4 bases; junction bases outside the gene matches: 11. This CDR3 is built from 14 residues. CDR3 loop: CASGLAPLPDTQYF. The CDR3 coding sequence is TGCGCCTCCGGACTAGCCCCCCTCCCAGATACGCAGTATTTT.

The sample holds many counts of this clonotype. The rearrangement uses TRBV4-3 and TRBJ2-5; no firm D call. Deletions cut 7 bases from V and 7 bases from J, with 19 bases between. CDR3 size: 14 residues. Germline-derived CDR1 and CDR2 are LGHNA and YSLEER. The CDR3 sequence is CASKPSRLIGTQYF. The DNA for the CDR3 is TGCGCCAGCAAGCCAAGTAGGCTGATAGGGACCCAGTACTTC.

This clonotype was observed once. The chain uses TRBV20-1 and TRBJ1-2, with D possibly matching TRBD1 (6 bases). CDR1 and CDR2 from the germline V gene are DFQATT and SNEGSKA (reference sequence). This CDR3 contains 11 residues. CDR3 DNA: TGCACCGTCTTTGGGACATCTGGCTACACCTTC. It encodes CTVFGTSGYTF.

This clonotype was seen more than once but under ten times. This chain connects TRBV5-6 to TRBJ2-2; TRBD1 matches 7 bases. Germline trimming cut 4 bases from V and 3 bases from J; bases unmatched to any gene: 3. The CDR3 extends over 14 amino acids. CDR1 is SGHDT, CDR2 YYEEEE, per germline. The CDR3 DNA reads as TGTGCCAGCAGCGGACAGGATTACACCGGGGAGCTGTTTTTT. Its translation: CASSGQDYTGELFF.

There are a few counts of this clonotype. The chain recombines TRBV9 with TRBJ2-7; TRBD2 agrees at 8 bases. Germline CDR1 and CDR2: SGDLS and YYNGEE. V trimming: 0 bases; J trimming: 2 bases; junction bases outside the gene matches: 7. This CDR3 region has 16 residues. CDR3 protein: CASSVELGRAPYEQYF. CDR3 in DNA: TGTGCCAGCAGCGTAGAGCTCGGGAGGGCCCCCTACGAGCAGTACTTC.

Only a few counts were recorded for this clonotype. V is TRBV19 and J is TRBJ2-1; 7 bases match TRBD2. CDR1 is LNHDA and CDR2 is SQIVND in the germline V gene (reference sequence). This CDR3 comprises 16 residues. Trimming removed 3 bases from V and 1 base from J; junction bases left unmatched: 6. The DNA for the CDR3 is TGTGCCAGTAGTATTTCGGGGGGACGGTCCTACAATGAGCAGTTCTTC. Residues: CASSISGGRSYNEQFF.

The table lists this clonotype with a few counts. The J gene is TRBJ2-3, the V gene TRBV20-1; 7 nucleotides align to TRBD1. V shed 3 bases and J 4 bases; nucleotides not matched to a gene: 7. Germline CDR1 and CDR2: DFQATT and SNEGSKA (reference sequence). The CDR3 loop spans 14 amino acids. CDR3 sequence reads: CSARRGPRPDTQYF. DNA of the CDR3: TGCAGTGCTAGGAGGGGGCCACGCCCAGATACGCAGTATTTT.

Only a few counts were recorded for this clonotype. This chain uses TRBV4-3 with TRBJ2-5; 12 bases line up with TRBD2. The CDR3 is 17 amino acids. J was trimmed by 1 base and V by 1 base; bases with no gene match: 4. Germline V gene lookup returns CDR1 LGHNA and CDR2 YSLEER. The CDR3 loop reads CASSQGRTSGIQETQYF. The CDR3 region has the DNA TGCGCCAGCAGCCAAGGGAGGACTAGCGGGATCCAAGAGACCCAGTACTTC.

DNA of the CDR3: TGCGCCAGCAGTACCACACCGTACGAGCAGTACTTC. This sequence encodes CASSTTPYEQYF. The rearrangement uses TRBV5-1 and TRBJ2-7; unclear D gene. Germline V gene sequence: CDR1 SGHRS, CDR2 YFSETQ. V lost 5 bases and J lost 4, with 10 bases in between. This CDR3 contains 12 residues.

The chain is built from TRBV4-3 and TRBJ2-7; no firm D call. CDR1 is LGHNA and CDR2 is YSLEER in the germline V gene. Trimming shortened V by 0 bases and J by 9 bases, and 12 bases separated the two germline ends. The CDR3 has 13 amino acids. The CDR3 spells CASSQEERTPQYF. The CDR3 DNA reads TGCGCCAGCAGCCAAGAAGAAAGGACCCCGCAGTACTTC.

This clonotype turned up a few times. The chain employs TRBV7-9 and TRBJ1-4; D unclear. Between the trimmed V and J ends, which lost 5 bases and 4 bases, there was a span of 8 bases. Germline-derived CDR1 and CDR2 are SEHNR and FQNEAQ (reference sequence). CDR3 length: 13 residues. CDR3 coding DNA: TGTGCCAGCAGCCCCGGCGGTAATGAAAAACTGTTTTTT. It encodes CASSPGGNEKLFF.

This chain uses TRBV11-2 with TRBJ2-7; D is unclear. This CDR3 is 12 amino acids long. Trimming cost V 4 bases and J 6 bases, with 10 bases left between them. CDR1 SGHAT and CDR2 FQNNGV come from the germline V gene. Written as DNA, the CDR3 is TGTGCCAGCAGCTCCGAGGCCAGCGAGCAGTACTTC. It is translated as CASSSEASEQYF.

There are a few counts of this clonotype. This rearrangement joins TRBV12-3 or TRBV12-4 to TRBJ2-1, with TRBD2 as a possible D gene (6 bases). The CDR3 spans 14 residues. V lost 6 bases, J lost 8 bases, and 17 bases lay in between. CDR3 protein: CASRTGTQLDEQFF. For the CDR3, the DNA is TGTGCCAGCAGGACGGGGACTCAACTGGATGAGCAGTTCTTC.

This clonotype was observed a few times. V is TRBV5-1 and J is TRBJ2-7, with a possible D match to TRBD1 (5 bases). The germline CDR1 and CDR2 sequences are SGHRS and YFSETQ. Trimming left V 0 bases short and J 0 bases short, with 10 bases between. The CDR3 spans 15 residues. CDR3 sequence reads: CASSLVGQFSYEQYF. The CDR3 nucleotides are TGCGCCAGCAGCTTGGTGGGGCAGTTCTCCTACGAGCAGTACTTC.

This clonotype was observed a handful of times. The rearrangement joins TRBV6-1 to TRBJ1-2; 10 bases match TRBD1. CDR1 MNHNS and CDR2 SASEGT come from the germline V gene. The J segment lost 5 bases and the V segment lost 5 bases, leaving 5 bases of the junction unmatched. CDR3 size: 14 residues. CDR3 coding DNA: TGTGCCAGCAGTAAGGGACAGGGGAGATATGGCTACACCTTC. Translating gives CASSKGQGRYGYTF.

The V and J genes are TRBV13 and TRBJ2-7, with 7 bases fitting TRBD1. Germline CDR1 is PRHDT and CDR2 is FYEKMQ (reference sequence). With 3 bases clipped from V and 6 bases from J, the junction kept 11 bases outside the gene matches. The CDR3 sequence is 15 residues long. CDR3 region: CASSFDSEGAGEQYF. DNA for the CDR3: TGTGCCAGCAGCTTCGATTCTGAGGGGGCGGGCGAGCAGTACTTC.

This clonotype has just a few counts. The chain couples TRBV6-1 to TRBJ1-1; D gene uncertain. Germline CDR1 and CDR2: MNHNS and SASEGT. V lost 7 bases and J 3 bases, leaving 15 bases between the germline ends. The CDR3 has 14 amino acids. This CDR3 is CASMVTGRDTEAFF. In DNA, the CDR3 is TGTGCCAGCATGGTCACCGGGAGGGACACTGAAGCTTTCTTT.

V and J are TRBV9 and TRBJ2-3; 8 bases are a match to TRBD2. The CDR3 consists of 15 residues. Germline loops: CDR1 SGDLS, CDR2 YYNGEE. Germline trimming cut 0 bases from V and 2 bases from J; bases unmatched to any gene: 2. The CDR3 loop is CASSVAGGDTDTQYF. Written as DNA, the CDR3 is TGTGCCAGCAGCGTAGCGGGGGGGGACACAGATACGCAGTATTTT.

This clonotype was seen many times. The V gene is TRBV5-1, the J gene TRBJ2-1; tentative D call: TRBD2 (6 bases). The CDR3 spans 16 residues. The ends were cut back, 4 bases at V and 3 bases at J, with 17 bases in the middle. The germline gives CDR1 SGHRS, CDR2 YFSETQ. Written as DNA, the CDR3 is TGCGCCAGCAGCCCTACTCCACTAGCAGACTACAATGAGCAGTTCTTC. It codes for CASSPTPLADYNEQFF.

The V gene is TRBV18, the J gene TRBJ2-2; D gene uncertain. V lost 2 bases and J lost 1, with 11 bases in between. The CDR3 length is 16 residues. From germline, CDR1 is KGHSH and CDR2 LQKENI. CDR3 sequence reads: CASSPVVTVNTGELFF. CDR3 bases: TGTGCCAGCTCACCAGTTGTGACGGTGAACACCGGGGAGCTGTTTTTT. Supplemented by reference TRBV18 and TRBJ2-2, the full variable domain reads NAGVMQNPRHLVRRRGQEARLRCSPMKGHSHVYWYRQLPEEGLKFMVYLQKENIIDESGMPKERFSAEFPKEGPSILRIQQVVRGDSAAYFCASSPVVTVNTGELFFGEGSRLTVL.

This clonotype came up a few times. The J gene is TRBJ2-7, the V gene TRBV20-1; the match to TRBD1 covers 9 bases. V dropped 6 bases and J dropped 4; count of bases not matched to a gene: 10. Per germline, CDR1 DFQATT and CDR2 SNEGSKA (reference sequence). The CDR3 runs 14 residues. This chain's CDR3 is CSAPNGDRVYEQYF. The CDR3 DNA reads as TGCAGTGCGCCTAACGGGGACAGGGTGTACGAGCAGTACTTC.

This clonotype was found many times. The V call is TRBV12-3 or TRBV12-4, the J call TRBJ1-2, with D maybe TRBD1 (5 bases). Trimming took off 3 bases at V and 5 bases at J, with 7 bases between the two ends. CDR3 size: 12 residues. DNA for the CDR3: TGTGCCAGCAGTTTCAGGGATTATGGCTACACCTTC. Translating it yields CASSFRDYGYTF.

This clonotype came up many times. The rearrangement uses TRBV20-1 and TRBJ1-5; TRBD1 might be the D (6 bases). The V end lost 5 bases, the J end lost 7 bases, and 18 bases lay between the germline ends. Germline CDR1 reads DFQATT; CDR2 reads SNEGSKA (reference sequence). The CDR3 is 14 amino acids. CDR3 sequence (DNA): TGCAGTGCTGGGAAGATACAGGGATCCCAGCCCCAGCATTTT. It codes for CSAGKIQGSQPQHF.

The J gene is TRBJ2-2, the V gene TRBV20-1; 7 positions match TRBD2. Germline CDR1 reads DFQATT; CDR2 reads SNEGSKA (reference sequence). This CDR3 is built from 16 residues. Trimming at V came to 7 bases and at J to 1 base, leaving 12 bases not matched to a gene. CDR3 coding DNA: TGCAGTGGAGAGAAGGCTAGCGGAGTGAACACCGGGGAGCTGTTTTTT. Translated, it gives CSGEKASGVNTGELFF.

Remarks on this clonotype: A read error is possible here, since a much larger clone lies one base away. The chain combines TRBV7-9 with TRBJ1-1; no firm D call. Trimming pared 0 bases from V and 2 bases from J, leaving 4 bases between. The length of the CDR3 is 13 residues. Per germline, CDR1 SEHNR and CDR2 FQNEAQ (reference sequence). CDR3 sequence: CASSLADNTEAFF. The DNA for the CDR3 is TGTGCCAGCAGCTTAGCGGACAACACTGAAGCTTTCTTT.